Included here is one T cell receptor (beta chain) sequence, with context. Its antigen is as yet unknown. As for treatment: oral pan-JAK inhibitor, 5-10 mg twice daily. Using a FACSAria, the CD4+ and CD8+ T cells were sorted from the PBMCs. This entry belongs to a study of CD8+ T cells in alopecia areata. Study outcomes and limitations: In blood and scalp, many expanded lesional clones persisted during tofacitinib. TCR sharing across patients was less clear than in mice, possibly HLA-related. Greater clonality was observed in lesional scalp samples, especially alopecia totalis/universalis, versus normal scalp.

Sequencing used cDNA as its template, made by extracting RNA and reverse transcribing it. The method was immunoSEQ multiplex PCR; TCRdb's version includes in-frame clones alone and lacks a portion of them. The data show 200,000 to 250,000 clones, with 30% to 40% seen just once and roughly 0.5% held by the top ten. This CDR3 region has 14 residues. Germline lookup yields CDR1 SGDLS and CDR2 YYNGEE. V was shortened by 6 bases and J by 0 bases, with 9 bases between the two germline ends. Source: CD4+ T cells sorted from blood, taken at approximately week 30, from a patient treated with tofacitinib. This TCR derives from a human donor with alopecia areata. This chain connects TRBV9 to TRBJ2-2; perhaps TRBD1 as D (5 bases). The CDR3 protein is CASTHRSNTGELFF. CDR3 DNA sequence: TGTGCCAGCACCCACAGGTCGAACACCGGGGAGCTGTTTTTT.